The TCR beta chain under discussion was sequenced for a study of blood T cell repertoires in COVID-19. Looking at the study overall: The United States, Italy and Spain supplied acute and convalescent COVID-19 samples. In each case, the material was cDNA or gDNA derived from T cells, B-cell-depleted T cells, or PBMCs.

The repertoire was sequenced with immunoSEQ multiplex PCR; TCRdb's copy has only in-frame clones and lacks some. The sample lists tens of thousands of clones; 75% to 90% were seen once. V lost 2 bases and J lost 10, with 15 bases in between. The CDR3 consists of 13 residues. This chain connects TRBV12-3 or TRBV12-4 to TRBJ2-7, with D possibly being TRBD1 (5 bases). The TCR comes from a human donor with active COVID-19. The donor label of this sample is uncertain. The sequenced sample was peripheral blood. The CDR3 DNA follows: TGTGCCAGCAGTTTAAAATGGTCTGACAGCCAGTACTTC. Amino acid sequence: CASSLKWSDSQYF.